This T cell receptor beta chain was identified during a study of cytomegalovirus exposure and HLA in healthy donors. Study-wide results and limits: Accounts indicate the classifier identified cytomegalovirus status with strong specificity and sensitivity. The CMV antigen specificity of a few CMV-associated chains was confirmed through in vitro analysis.

Germline V gene lookup returns CDR1 MRHNA and CDR2 SNTAGT. The CDR3 is 13 residues long. The PCR had 60 Vbeta and 13 Jbeta primers. The protocol was immunoSEQ multiplex PCR, while the TCRdb copy is restricted to in-frame clones and leaves out a portion. The table has 250,000 to 350,000 clones, about four fifths seen once; the top ten hold more than 0.3%. Note on this clone: Its antigen remains unknown. A read error may produce the germline difference seen at one junction end.

Sequencing input: PBMCs. The V and J genes are TRBV6-4 and TRBJ2-3, with TRBD1 as a possible D gene (6 bases). The clonotype originates from a girl aged 2 to 9 in good health and CMV-seronegative. The CDR3 region has the DNA TGTGCCAGCAGTGAGGTTTATGGGGGCTCCGTGGCTTTT. This codes for CASSEVYGGSVAF.